One sample yielded the 12 T cell receptor beta chains listed below, sequenced in a study of shared T cell receptors in the human thymus. Here immunoSEQ multiplex PCR was the method, and the copy in TCRdb shows in-frame clones only, minus some. This table has about 660,000 clones, 88% appearing once. The same data also went into a second study, on human thymus T cells.

The sample was thymocytes. The receptors were gathered from a boy younger than two with a congenital heart defect.

This sequence joins TRBV4-3 and TRBJ2-1; TRBD2 matches 10 bases. CDR3 length equals 18 residues. Germline CDR1 is LGHNA and CDR2 is YSLEER. V shed 3 bases, J shed 5 bases, and the junction held 13 bases outside the gene matches. The CDR3 loop is CASSQPPSGRALNNEQFF. In nucleotides, the CDR3 is TGCGCCAGCAGCCAGCCTCCCAGCGGGAGGGCTCTGAACAATGAGCAGTTCTTC.

The chain links TRBV4-2 to TRBJ1-4; no reliable D call. CDR3 size: 15 residues. The germline V and J ends were trimmed by 2 bases and 4 bases, with 11 bases remaining between them. Germline CDR1 and CDR2: LGHNA and YNFKEQ. DNA for the CDR3: TGTGCCAGCAGCCAACTGAGGGTGTTTAATGAAAAACTGTTTTTT. This codes for CASSQLRVFNEKLFF.

This clone was found once. The V gene is TRBV7-6, the J gene TRBJ2-7, with 9 bases that match TRBD2. Germline CDR1 is SGHVS and CDR2 is FNYEAQ. Germline trimming cut 5 bases from V and 2 bases from J; bases unmatched to any gene: 16. The CDR3 consists of 18 residues. The CDR3 sequence: CASSPERVRASGTYEQYF. The CDR3 bases are TGTGCCAGCAGCCCAGAGAGGGTGAGGGCTAGCGGGACCTACGAGCAGTACTTC.

The V gene is TRBV5-1, the J gene TRBJ2-7; D remains unclear. The CDR3 has 13 amino acids. V lost 5 bases to trimming and J lost 0 bases, with 9 bases between them. Looked up from germline, CDR1 is SGHRS and CDR2 is YFSETQ. The CDR3 protein is CASRPVGSYEQYF. The CDR3 coding sequence is TGCGCCAGCAGGCCTGTCGGCTCCTACGAGCAGTACTTC.

This rearrangement joins TRBV28 to TRBJ2-7; 14 bases agree with TRBD2. V shed 7 bases, J shed 7 bases, and the junction held 12 bases outside the gene matches. Germline CDR1 and CDR2: MDHEN and SYDVKM. The length of the CDR3 is 16 residues. The CDR3 is CASNQGGLAGAGEQYF. The CDR3 bases are TGTGCCAGCAACCAGGGGGGACTAGCGGGAGCTGGAGAGCAGTACTTC.

This chain links TRBV4-2 with TRBJ1-4; 9 bases align to TRBD1. CDR1 and CDR2 (germline): LGHNA, YNFKEQ. The CDR3 extends over 13 amino acids. V lost 7 bases to trimming and J lost 8 bases; unmatched junction nucleotides: 5. DNA of the CDR3: TGTGCCAGCAAACAGGGGGCGGGAGAAAAACTGTTTTTT. Its protein is CASKQGAGEKLFF.

The chain joins TRBV27 to TRBJ2-4; D is possibly TRBD2 (7 bases). V was cut by 3 bases and J by 4 bases, with 16 bases left in between. The length of the CDR3 is 16 residues. The germline gives CDR1 MNHEY, CDR2 SMNVEV (reference sequence). CDR3 sequence reads: CASSLGGAGGKNIQYF. Here the CDR3 DNA reads TGTGCCAGCAGTTTGGGGGGGGCCGGGGGAAAAAACATTCAGTACTTC.

J is TRBJ2-1 and V is TRBV14; 7 nucleotides match TRBD1. Trimming took 4 bases from V and 2 from J; bases not matched to a gene: 5. Per germline, CDR1 SGHDN and CDR2 FVKESK. This CDR3 region has 15 residues. Written as DNA, the CDR3 is TGTGCCAGCAGCCTACGACAGGGCCCCTACAATGAGCAGTTCTTC. It yields the protein CASSLRQGPYNEQFF.

The V gene is TRBV19, the J gene TRBJ1-1; unclear D gene. V gave up 3 bases and J gave up 5 bases, with 13 bases separating them. The germline V gene has CDR1 LNHDA and CDR2 SQIVND (reference sequence). This CDR3 has 14 amino acids. CDR3 nucleotide sequence: TGTGCCAGTAGTATGAGGCAGCCGAGGACTGAAGCTTTCTTT. Its translation: CASSMRQPRTEAFF.

The rearrangement links TRBV25-1 to TRBJ1-1; maybe TRBD1 (6 bases). This CDR3 region has 16 residues. V lost 5 bases to trimming and J lost 7 bases, with 23 bases between them. Germline-derived CDR1 and CDR2 are MGHDK and SYGVNS. The CDR3 DNA sequence: TGTGCCAGCAGTAGCTTAAGGGGGAGTAATCGGGGTGAAGCTTTCTTT. It translates to CASSSLRGSNRGEAFF. Based on the CDR3 plus reference TRBV25-1 and TRBJ1-1, the full variable domain is EADIYQTPRYLVIGTGKKITLECSQTMGHDKMYWYQQDPGMELHLIHYSYGVNSTEKGDLSSESTVSRIRTEHFPLTLESARPSHTSQYLCASSSLRGSNRGEAFFGQGTRLTVV.

The chain joins TRBV10-1 to TRBJ2-1; 9 bases are a match to TRBD1. Germline V gene lookup returns CDR1 WNHNN and CDR2 SYGVQD (reference sequence). This CDR3 is built from 16 residues. With 0 bases clipped from V and 7 bases from J, the junction kept 7 bases outside the gene matches. The DNA for the CDR3 is TGCGCCAGCAGTGAGTCGAATACAGGGGGCAAAAATGAGCAGTTCTTC. Protein sequence: CASSESNTGGKNEQFF.

The chain joins TRBV6-1 to TRBJ1-1; TRBD1 is a possible D gene (6 bases). The germline gives CDR1 MNHNS, CDR2 SASEGT. This CDR3 region has 17 residues. Trimming stripped 2 bases from V and 3 bases from J, with 19 bases between. DNA of the CDR3: TGTGCCAGCAGTGAATATCGAGGGGGGAGCGGGGACACTGAAGCTTTCTTT. Translation gives CASSEYRGGSGDTEAFF.